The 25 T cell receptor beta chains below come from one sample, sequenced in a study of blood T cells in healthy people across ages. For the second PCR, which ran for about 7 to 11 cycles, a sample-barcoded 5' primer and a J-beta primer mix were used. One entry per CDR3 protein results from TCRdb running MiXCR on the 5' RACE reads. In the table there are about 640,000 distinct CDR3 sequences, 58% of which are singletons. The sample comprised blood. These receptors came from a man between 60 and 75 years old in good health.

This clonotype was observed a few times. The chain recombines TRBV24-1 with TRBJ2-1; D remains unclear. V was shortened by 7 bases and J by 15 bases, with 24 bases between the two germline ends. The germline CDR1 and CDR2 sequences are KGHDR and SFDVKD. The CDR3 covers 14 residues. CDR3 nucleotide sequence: TGTGCCACCAGCGCCCGCGCAGACCCAACCACGGCGTTCTTC. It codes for CATSARADPTTAFF.

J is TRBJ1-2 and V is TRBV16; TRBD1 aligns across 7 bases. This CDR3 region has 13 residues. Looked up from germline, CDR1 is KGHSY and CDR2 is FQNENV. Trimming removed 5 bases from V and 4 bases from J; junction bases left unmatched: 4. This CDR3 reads CASSKGASYGYTF. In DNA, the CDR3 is TGTGCCAGCAGCAAGGGGGCGTCCTATGGCTACACCTTC.

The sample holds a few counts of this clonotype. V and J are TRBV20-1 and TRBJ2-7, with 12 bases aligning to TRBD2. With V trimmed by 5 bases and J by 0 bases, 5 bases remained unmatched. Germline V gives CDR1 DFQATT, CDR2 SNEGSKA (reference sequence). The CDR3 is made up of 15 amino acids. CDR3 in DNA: TGCAGTGCTCTCGGGACTAGCGGGCGCTCCTACGAGCAGTACTTC. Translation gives CSALGTSGRSYEQYF.

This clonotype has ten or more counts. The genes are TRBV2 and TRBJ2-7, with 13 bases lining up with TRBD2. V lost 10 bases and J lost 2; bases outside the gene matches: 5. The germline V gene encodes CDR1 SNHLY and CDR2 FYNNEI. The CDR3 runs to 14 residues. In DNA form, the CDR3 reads TGTGCCACCCAAGGGACTAGCGGGACCTACGAGCAGTACTTC. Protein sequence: CATQGTSGTYEQYF.

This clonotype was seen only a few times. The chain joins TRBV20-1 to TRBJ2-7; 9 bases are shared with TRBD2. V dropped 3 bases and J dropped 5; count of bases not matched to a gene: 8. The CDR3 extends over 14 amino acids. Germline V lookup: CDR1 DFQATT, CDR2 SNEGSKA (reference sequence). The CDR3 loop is CSASGGLATDEQYF. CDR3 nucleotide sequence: TGCAGTGCTAGTGGGGGACTAGCTACCGACGAGCAGTACTTC.

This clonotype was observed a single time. The CDR3 nucleotides read TGTGCCAGCAGCCCGGACAGGGGGGAAAAACTGTTTTTT. This gives the protein CASSPDRGEKLFF. The rearrangement links TRBV7-2 to TRBJ1-4; 10 bases fit TRBD1. The CDR3 has 13 amino acids. Per the germline V gene, CDR1 is SGHTA and CDR2 is FQGNSA. The V segment lost 5 bases and the J segment 8 bases; nucleotides outside the gene matches: 2.

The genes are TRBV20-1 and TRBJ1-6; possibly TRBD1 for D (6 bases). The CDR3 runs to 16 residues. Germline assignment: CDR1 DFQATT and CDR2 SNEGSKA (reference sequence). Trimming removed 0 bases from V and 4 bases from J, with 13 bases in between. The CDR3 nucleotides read TGCAGTGCTAGAGATGTCAGGGGAAGATATAATTCACCCCTCCACTTT. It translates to CSARDVRGRYNSPLHF.

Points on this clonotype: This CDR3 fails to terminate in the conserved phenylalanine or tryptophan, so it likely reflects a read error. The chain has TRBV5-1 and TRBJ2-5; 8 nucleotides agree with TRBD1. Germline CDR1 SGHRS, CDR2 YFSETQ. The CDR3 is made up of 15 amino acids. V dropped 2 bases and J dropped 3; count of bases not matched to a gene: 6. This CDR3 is CASSFAGGREETQYI. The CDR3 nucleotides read TGCGCCAGCAGCTTTGCAGGGGGCAGGGAAGAGACCCAGTACATC.

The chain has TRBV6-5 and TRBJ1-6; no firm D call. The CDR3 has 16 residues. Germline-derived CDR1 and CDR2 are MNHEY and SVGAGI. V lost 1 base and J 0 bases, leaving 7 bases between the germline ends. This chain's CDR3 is CASSYFWSSYNSPLHF. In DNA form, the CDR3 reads TGTGCCAGCAGTTACTTCTGGAGCTCCTATAATTCACCCCTCCACTTT.

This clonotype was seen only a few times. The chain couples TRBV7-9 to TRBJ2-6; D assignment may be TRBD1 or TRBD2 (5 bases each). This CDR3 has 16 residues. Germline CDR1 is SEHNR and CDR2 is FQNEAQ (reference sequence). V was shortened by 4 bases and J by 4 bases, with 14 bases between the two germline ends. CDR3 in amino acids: CASSSTGALGANVLTF. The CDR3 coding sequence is TGTGCCAGCAGCTCGACCGGGGCTTTGGGGGCCAACGTCCTGACTTTC.

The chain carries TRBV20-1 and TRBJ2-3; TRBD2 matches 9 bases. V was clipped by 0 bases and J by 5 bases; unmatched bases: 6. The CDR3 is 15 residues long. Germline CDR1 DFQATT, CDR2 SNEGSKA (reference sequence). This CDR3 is CSARDEAGGQDTQYF. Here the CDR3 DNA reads TGCAGTGCTAGAGATGAGGCGGGGGGGCAAGATACGCAGTATTTT.

This CDR3 reads CSARWTSGGDMQYF. CDR3 sequence (DNA): TGCAGTGCTAGATGGACTAGCGGGGGGGACATGCAGTACTTC. V is TRBV20-1 and J is TRBJ2-7; 15 nucleotides align to TRBD2. This CDR3 spans 14 amino acids. Germline-derived CDR1 and CDR2 are DFQATT and SNEGSKA (reference sequence). The ends lost 2 bases at V and 9 bases at J; junction bases unmatched: 5.

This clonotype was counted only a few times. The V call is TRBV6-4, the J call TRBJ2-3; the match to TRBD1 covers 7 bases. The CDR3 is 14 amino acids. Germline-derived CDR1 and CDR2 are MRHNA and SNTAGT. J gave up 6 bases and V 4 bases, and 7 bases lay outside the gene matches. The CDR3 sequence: CASSARGQSDTQYF. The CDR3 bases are TGTGCCAGCAGTGCGAGGGGGCAATCTGATACGCAGTATTTT.

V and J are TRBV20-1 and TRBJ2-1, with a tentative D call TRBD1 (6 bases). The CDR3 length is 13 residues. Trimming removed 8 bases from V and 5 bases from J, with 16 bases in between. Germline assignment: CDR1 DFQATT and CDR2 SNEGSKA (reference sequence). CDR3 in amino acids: CSSFGQPNNEQFF. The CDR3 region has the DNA TGCAGTTCGTTCGGACAGCCTAACAATGAGCAGTTCTTC.

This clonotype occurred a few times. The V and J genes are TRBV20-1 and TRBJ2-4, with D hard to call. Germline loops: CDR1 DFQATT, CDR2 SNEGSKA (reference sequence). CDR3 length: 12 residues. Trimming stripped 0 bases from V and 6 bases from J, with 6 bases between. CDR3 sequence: CSARDGANIQYF. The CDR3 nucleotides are TGCAGTGCTAGAGATGGCGCAAACATTCAGTACTTC.

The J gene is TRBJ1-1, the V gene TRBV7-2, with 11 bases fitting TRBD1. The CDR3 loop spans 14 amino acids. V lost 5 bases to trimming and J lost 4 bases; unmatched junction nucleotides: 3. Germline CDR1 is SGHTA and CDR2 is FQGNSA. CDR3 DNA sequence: TGTGCCAGCAGCCCGGGACAGGGGGTCACTGAAGCTTTCTTT. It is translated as CASSPGQGVTEAFF.

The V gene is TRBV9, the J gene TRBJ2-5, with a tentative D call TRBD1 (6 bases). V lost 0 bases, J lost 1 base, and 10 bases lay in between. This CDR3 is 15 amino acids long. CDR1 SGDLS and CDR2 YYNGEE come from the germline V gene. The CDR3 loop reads CASSVDGTPQETQYF. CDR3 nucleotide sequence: TGTGCCAGCAGCGTAGACGGGACACCCCAAGAGACCCAGTACTTC.

The CDR3 DNA reads as TGTGCCAGCTCACCATCTACTGCCAATGAGCAGTTCTTC. Translating gives CASSPSTANEQFF. The rearrangement uses TRBV18 and TRBJ2-1; D uncertain. The CDR3 has 13 residues. Germline V gene sequence: CDR1 KGHSH, CDR2 LQKENI. Trimming stripped 2 bases from V and 6 bases from J, with 8 bases between.

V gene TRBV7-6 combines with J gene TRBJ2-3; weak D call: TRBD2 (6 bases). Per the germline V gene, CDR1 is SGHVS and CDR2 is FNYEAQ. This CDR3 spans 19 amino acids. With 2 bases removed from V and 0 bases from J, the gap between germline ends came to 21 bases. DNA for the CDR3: TGTGCCAGCAGCTTACGCCCTCGGGACTCCGGAGGGAGCACAGATACGCAGTATTTT. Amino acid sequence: CASSLRPRDSGGSTDTQYF.

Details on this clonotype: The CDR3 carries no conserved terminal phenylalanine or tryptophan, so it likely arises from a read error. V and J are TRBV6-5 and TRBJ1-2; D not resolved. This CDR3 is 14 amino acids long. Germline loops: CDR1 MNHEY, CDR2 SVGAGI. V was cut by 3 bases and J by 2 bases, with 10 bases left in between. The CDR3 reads CASSYGQINYGYTL. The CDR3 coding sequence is TGTGCCAGCAGTTATGGTCAAATCAACTATGGCTACACCTTA.

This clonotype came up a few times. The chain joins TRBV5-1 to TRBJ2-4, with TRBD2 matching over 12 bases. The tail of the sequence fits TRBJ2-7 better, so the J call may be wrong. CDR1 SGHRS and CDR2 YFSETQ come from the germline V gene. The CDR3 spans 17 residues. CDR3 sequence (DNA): TGCGCCAGCAGCTTGGACACTAGCGGGGGGAGAATCTACGAGCAGTACTTC. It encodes CASSLDTSGGRIYEQYF.

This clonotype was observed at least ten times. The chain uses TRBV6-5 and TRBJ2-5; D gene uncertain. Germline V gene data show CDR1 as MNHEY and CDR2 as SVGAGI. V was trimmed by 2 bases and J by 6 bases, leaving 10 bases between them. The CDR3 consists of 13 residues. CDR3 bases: TGTGCCAGCAGTTACGGGGAAGGAAAGACCCAGTACTTC. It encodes CASSYGEGKTQYF.

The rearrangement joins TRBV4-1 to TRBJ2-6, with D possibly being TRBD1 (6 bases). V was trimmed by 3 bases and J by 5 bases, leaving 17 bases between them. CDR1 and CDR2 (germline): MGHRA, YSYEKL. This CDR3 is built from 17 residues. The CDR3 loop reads CASSQGRQAGRANVLTF. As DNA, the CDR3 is TGCGCCAGCAGCCAGGGTAGACAGGCAGGCCGGGCCAACGTCCTGACTTTC.

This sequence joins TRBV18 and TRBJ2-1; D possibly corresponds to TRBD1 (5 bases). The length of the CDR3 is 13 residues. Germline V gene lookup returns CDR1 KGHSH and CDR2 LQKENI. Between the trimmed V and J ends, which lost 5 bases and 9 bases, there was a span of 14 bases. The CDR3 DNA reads TGTGCCAGCTCATCGTCAGGGATGACTGAGCAGTTCTTC. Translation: CASSSSGMTEQFF.

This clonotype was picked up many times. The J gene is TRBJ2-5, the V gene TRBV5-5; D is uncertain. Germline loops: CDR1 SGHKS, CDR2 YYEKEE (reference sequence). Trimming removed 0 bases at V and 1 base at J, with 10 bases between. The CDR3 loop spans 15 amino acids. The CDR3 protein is CASSLVPVIQETQYF. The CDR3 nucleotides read TGTGCCAGCAGCTTGGTTCCAGTTATCCAAGAGACCCAGTACTTC.